The entry below gives a single TCR beta chain sequence along with its context. Its antigen remains unknown. Germline CDR1 and CDR2: SGHTA and FQGNSA. The CDR3 sequence is 13 residues long. The V end was cut by 2 bases, the J end by 6 bases, with 8 bases between. The data were taken from a study of T cells after yellow fever vaccination. Study background: Those fractions that held only low numbers of cells were prepared using the SMART-Seq v4 Ultra Low Input RNA kit.

TCR cDNA, made by 5'RACE template switching, carried an added universal primer site and UMIs. MiXCR, run by TCRdb on the 5' RACE reads, gives a single entry per CDR3 protein. The sample lists about 340,000 distinct CDR3 sequences, around 12% occurring once. Study-wide points: It was the secondary response that reached its peak faster, day 5 versus 15, but it was weaker. Abundant clonotypes from the bulk population could get into FACS-sorted repertoires as contaminants.

The clonotype originates from a man between 18 and 35 years old who received the YFV17D yellow fever vaccine. This sequence joins TRBV7-2 and TRBJ1-5, with unresolved D. The source was CD4+ T cells sorted from PBMCs, collected 15 days after the yellow fever booster vaccination. The CDR3 is CASSLIARQPQHF. CDR3 nucleotides: TGTGCCAGCAGCTTAATCGCGCGTCAGCCCCAGCATTTT.